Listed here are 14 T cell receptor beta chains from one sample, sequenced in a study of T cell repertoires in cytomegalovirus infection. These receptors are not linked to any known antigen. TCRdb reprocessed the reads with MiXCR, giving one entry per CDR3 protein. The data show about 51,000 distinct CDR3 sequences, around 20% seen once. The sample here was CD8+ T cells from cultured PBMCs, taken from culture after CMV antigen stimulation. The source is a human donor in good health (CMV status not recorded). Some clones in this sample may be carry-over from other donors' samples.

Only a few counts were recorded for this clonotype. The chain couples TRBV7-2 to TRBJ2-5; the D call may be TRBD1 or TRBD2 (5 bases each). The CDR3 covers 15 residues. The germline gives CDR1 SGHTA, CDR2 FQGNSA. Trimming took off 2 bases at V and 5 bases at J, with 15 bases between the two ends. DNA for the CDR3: TGTGCCAGCAGCTTACCAGGGACGGTTCAGGAGACCCAGTACTTC. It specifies CASSLPGTVQETQYF.

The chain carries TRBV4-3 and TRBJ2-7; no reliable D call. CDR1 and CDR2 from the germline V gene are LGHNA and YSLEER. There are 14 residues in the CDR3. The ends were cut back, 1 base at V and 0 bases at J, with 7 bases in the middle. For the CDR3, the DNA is TGCGCCAGCAGCCAAGTCGCAGACTCCTACGAGCAGTACTTC. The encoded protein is CASSQVADSYEQYF.

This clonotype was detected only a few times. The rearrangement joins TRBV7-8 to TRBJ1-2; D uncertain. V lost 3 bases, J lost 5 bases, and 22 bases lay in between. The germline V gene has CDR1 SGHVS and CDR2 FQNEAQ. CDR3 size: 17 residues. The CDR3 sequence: CASSFVAVGELSYGYTF. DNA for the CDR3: TGTGCCAGCAGCTTCGTCGCGGTGGGAGAGCTTAGTTATGGCTACACCTTC.

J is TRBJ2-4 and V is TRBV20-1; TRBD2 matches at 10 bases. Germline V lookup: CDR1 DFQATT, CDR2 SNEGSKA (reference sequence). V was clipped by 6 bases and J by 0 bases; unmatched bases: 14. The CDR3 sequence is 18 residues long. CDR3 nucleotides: TGCAGTGCCAGCCGGGGGGGAAGCGGGAGGGTAGCCAAAAACATTCAGTACTTC. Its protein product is CSASRGGSGRVAKNIQYF.

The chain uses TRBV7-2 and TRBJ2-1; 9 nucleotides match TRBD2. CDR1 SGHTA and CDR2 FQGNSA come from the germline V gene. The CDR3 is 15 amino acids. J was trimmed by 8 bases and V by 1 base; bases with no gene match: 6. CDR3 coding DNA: TGTGCCAGCAGCTTAGTTAGCGGGGGCAGATATGAGCAGTTCTTC. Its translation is CASSLVSGGRYEQFF.

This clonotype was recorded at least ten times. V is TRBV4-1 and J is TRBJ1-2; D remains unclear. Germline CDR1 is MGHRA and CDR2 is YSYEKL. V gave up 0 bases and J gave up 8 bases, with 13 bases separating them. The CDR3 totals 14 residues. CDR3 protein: CASSQDSHTGGYTF. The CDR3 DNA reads TGCGCCAGCAGCCAAGATTCCCATACTGGCGGCTACACCTTC.

CDR3 DNA: TGTGCCAGCAGCTTAGTGGTCGGGGCCTTTCGGTCCACAGATACGCAGTATTTT. It yields the protein CASSLVVGAFRSTDTQYF. The rearrangement uses TRBV7-2 and TRBJ2-3; D tentatively reads TRBD1 or TRBD2 (5 bases each). V was trimmed by 1 base and J by 2 bases, leaving 19 bases between them. CDR1 and CDR2 (germline): SGHTA, FQGNSA. This CDR3 has 18 amino acids.

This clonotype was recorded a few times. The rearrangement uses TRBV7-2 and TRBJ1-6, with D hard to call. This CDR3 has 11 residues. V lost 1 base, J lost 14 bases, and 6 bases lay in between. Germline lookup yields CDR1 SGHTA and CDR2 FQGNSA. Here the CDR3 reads CASSLDYALHF. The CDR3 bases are TGTGCCAGCAGCTTAGACTACGCCCTCCACTTT.

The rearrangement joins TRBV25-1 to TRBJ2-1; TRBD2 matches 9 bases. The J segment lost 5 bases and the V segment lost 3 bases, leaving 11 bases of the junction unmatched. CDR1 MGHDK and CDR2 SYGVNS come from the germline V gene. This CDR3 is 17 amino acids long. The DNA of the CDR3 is TGTGCCAGCAGTGAGACACGAGCGGGGGGCAGCAACAATGAGCAGTTCTTC. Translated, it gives CASSETRAGGSNNEQFF.

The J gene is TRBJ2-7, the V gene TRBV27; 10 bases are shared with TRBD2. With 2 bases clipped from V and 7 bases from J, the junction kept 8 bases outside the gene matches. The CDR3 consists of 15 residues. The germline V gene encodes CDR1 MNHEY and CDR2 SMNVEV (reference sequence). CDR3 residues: CASSLGGPSGREQYF. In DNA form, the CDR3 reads TGTGCCAGCAGTTTAGGGGGTCCTAGCGGGAGAGAGCAGTACTTC.

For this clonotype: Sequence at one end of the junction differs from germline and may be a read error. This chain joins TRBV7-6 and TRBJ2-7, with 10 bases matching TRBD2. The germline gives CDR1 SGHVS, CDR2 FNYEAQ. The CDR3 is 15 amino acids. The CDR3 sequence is CASSARTSGSDEQYF. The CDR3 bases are TGTGCCAGCAGCGCCAGGACTAGCGGCTCCGACGAGCAGTACTTC.

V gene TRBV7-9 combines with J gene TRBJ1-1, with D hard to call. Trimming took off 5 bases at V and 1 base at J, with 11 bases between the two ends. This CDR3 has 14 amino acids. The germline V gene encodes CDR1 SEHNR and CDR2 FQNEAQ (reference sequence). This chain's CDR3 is CASSPEERNTEAFF. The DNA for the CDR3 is TGTGCCAGCAGCCCGGAGGAGAGGAACACTGAAGCTTTCTTT.

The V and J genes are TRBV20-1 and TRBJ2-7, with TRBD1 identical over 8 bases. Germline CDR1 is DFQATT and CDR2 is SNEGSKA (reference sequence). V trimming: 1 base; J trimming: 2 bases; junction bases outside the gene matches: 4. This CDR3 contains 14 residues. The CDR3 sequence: CSARGTGSTYEQYF. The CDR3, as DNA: TGCAGTGCTAGAGGGACAGGGTCAACCTACGAGCAGTACTTC.

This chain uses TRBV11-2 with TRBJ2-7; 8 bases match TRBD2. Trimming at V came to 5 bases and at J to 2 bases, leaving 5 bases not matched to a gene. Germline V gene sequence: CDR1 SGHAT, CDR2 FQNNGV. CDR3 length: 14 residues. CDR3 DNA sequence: TGTGCCAGCAGCCGGGGACTAGTTACCTACGAGCAGTACTTC. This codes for CASSRGLVTYEQYF. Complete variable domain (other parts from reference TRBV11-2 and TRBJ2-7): EAGVAQSPRYKIIEKRQSVAFWCNPISGHATLYWYQQILGQGPKLLIQFQNNGVVDDSQLPKDRFSAERLKGVDSTLKIQPAKLEDSAVYLCASSRGLVTYEQYFGPGTRLTVT.